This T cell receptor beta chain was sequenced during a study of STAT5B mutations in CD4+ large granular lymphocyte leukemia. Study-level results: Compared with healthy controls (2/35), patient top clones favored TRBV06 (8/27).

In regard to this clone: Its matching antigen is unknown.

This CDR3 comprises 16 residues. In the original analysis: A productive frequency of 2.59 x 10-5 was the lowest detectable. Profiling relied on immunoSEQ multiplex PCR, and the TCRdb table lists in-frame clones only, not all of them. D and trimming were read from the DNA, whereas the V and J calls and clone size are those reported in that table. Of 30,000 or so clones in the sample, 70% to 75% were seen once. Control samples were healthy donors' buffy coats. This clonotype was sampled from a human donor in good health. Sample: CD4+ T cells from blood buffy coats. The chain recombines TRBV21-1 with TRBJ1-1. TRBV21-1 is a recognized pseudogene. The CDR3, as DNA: TGTGCCAGCAGCAAAGTAAAATGTTTAAGGGAGCGTGAAGCTTTCTTT. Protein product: CASSKVKCLREREAFF.